These 16 T cell receptor beta chains were all obtained from the same sample, sequenced in a study of cytomegalovirus exposure and HLA in healthy donors. Profiling relied on immunoSEQ multiplex PCR, and the TCRdb table lists in-frame clones only, not all of them. The repertoire includes 250,000 to 300,000 clones, nearly 90% of them detected once, and more than 0.35% sits in the top ten. Sequencing input: PBMCs. The receptors derive from a woman between 18 and 30 years old in good health and CMV-seronegative.

The V call is TRBV7-2, the J call TRBJ2-4, with D uncertain. This CDR3 spans 14 amino acids. From germline, CDR1 is SGHTA and CDR2 FQGNSA. Trimming stripped 4 bases from V and 6 bases from J, with 13 bases between. The CDR3 sequence is CASSSSQVGNIQYF. In DNA, the CDR3 is TGTGCCAGCAGCTCGTCCCAGGTTGGAAACATTCAGTACTTC.

The rearrangement joins TRBV13 to TRBJ2-2; unclear D gene. Germline V gives CDR1 PRHDT, CDR2 FYEKMQ (reference sequence). The V and J ends lost 5 bases and 1 base respectively, with 11 bases between them. The CDR3 contains 15 residues. CDR3: CASSPSPGNTGELFF. The CDR3 DNA sequence: TGTGCCAGCAGCCCATCTCCGGGGAACACCGGGGAGCTGTTTTTT.

The chain uses TRBV27 and TRBJ2-1, with 8 nucleotides matching TRBD2. The CDR3 sequence is 15 residues long. The junction had 7 bases not matched to a gene; V was cut back by 4 bases and J by 5 bases. Germline V lookup: CDR1 MNHEY, CDR2 SMNVEV (reference sequence). In DNA, the CDR3 is TGTGCCAGCAGTTCAAGCGGGGGTCTAAACAATGAGCAGTTCTTC. Translation: CASSSSGGLNNEQFF.

The V gene is TRBV4-1, the J gene TRBJ1-6; 12 positions agree with TRBD1. With 2 bases clipped from V and 6 bases from J, the junction kept 8 bases outside the gene matches. Germline-derived CDR1 and CDR2 are MGHRA and YSYEKL. The CDR3 has 18 amino acids. Written as DNA, the CDR3 is TGCGCCAGCAGCCAACTCCCGGGACAGGGGGCCGGTAATTCACCCCTCCACTTT. It encodes CASSQLPGQGAGNSPLHF.

Of note for this clone: A junction boundary mismatches the germline segment, possibly from a read error. The chain combines TRBV7-6 with TRBJ1-1, with D possibly TRBD1 on 6 matching bases. CDR3 length: 17 amino acids. Germline V lookup: CDR1 SGHVS, CDR2 FNYEAQ. The CDR3 bases are TGTGCCAGCAGCCTAGCGCCCCGGGCGGGAGGGGGCACTGAAGCTTTCTTT. Encoded protein: CASSLAPRAGGGTEAFF.

The chain recombines TRBV5-6 with TRBJ1-1, with 10 bases fitting TRBD1. The CDR3 runs 14 residues. CDR1 is SGHDT, CDR2 YYEEEE, per germline. Unmatched junction bases numbered 1, after V lost 0 bases and J lost 5 bases. CDR3 in DNA: TGTGCCAGCAGCTTGGGGACAGGGGGTACTGAAGCTTTCTTT. It codes for CASSLGTGGTEAFF.

The chain carries TRBV2 and TRBJ2-3, with 7 nucleotides matching TRBD2. Germline V gene lookup returns CDR1 SNHLY and CDR2 FYNNEI. The CDR3 has 15 amino acids. V was clipped by 4 bases and J by 2 bases; unmatched bases: 6. The CDR3 loop reads CASSVGGTYTDTQYF. CDR3 in DNA: TGTGCCAGCAGTGTCGGGGGGACCTACACAGATACGCAGTATTTT. The full variable domain, completed using reference TRBV2 and TRBJ2-3, is EPEVTQTPSHQVTQMGQEVILRCVPISNHLYFYWYRQILGQKVEFLVSFYNNEISEKSEIFDDQFSVERPDGSNFTLKIRSTKLEDSAMYFCASSVGGTYTDTQYFGPGTRLTVL.

The chain joins TRBV28 to TRBJ1-4, with D possibly matching TRBD1 (6 bases). This CDR3 spans 13 amino acids. V lost 2 bases, J lost 14 bases, and 15 bases lay in between. Germline CDR1 and CDR2: MDHEN and SYDVKM. The CDR3 coding sequence is TGTGCCAGCAGTTTAAGGGGACAAACAGGGCTGTTTTTT. Translating it yields CASSLRGQTGLFF.

There are many counts of this clone. This chain links TRBV6-4 with TRBJ2-5, with 16 bases lining up with TRBD2. V lost 3 bases, J lost 2 bases, and 0 bases stayed unmatched. CDR3 size: 16 residues. Germline-derived CDR1 and CDR2 are MRHNA and SNTAGT. The CDR3 here is CASSEGLAGGQETQYF. CDR3 coding DNA: TGTGCCAGCAGTGAGGGACTAGCGGGGGGGCAAGAGACCCAGTACTTC.

The sample holds many counts of this clone. The chain recombines TRBV7-2 with TRBJ2-7; TRBD1 might be the D (7 bases). V was cut by 4 bases and J by 2 bases, with 21 bases left in between. CDR3 length: 17 residues. Germline-derived CDR1 and CDR2 are SGHTA and FQGNSA. As DNA, the CDR3 is TGTGCCAGCAGCTCGCGGGACAGTAAAATGTTCCCCTACGAGCAGTACTTC. The encoded protein is CASSSRDSKMFPYEQYF. The whole variable domain, filled in from reference TRBV7-2 and TRBJ2-7, reads GAGVSQSPSNKVTEKGKDVELRCDPISGHTALYWYRQSLGQGLEFLIYFQGNSAPDKSGLPSDRFSAERTGGSVSTLTIQRTQQEDSAVYLCASSSRDSKMFPYEQYFGPGTRLTVT.

This chain links TRBV28 with TRBJ1-2; 7 bases line up with TRBD1. The CDR3 contains 15 residues. The germline CDR1 and CDR2 sequences are MDHEN and SYDVKM. V shed 5 bases and J 6 bases; nucleotides not matched to a gene: 12. CDR3 in DNA: TGTGCCAGCAGTCAACTGAAGGGGGCGCGGCATGGCTACACCTTC. Translation: CASSQLKGARHGYTF.

This chain links TRBV19 with TRBJ2-7; no firm D call. V was cut by 3 bases and J by 0 bases, with 9 bases left in between. CDR3 length equals 14 residues. CDR1 and CDR2 (germline): LNHDA, SQIVND (reference sequence). The CDR3 reads CASSIGRNSYEQYF. In nucleotides, the CDR3 is TGTGCCAGTAGTATCGGCAGGAACTCCTACGAGCAGTACTTC.

The chain employs TRBV4-1 and TRBJ2-6; no clear D. V was cut by 0 bases and J by 1 base, with 13 bases left in between. CDR3 length: 18 amino acids. The germline V gene encodes CDR1 MGHRA and CDR2 YSYEKL. The CDR3 protein is CASSQDSGSTSGANVLTF. The CDR3, as DNA: TGCGCCAGCAGCCAAGATTCAGGCTCAACTTCTGGGGCCAACGTCCTGACTTTC.

V usage is TRBV28 and J usage is TRBJ2-7; 7 bases agree with TRBD1. The V gene's germline CDR1 is MDHEN and CDR2 SYDVKM. With V trimmed by 3 bases and J by 3 bases, 14 bases remained unmatched. The CDR3 totals 17 residues. The chain's CDR3 is CASSFETYRGESYEQYF. The DNA for the CDR3 is TGTGCCAGCAGTTTCGAGACCTACAGGGGCGAGAGCTACGAGCAGTACTTC.

V and J are TRBV7-9 and TRBJ2-5; TRBD1 might be the D (5 bases). The CDR3 contains 14 residues. Germline assignment: CDR1 SEHNR and CDR2 FQNEAQ (reference sequence). With 5 bases removed from V and 2 bases from J, the gap between germline ends came to 12 bases. The CDR3 nucleotides are TGTGCCAGCAGCGTGGACATCTCTCAAGAGACCCAGTACTTC. Translating gives CASSVDISQETQYF.

The rearrangement joins TRBV6-4 to TRBJ2-1; the match to TRBD2 covers 7 bases. The junction had 8 bases not matched to a gene; V was cut back by 6 bases and J by 9 bases. The CDR3 runs to 13 residues. Germline CDR1 reads MRHNA; CDR2 reads SNTAGT. The CDR3 is CASSALTSAEQFF. CDR3 nucleotides: TGTGCCAGCAGCGCCCTAACTAGCGCTGAGCAGTTCTTC.